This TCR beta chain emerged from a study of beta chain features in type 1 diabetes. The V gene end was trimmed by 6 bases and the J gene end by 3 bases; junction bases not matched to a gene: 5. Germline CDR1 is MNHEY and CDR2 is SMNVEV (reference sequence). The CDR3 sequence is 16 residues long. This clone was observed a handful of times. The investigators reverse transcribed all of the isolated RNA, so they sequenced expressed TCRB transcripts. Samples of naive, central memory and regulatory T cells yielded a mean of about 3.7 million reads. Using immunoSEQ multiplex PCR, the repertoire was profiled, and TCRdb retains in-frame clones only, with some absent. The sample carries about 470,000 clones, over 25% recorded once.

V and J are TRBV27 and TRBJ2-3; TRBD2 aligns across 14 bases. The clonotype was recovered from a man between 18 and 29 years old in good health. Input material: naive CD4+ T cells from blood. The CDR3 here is CASSRGLAGVTDTQYF. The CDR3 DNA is TGTGCCAGCAGCCGGGGACTAGCGGGAGTTACAGATACGCAGTATTTT.